Below, 13 T cell receptor beta chains from the same sample are listed, as sequenced in a study of T cell responses to AZD1222 COVID-19 vaccine. Assay used: immunoSEQ multiplex PCR; TCRdb lists only in-frame clones, some missing. The data show 160,000 or so clones, roughly nine tenths seen once. Here the sequenced sample was peripheral blood, taken on day 0 of AZD1222 vaccination. Receptors originate from an adult in good health.

This chain links TRBV12-2 with TRBJ1-1; the table gives TRBD1 as D, unverified against the DNA. TRBV12-2 has pseudogene status. The CDR3 is 15 amino acids. The CDR3, as DNA: TGTGCAACCCGACCCTTACGGCAGGGGAACACTGAAGCTTTCTTT. Protein: CATRPLRQGNTEAFF.

A remark on this clone: An end of the junction does not agree with germline; a read error may underlie this. The V and J genes are TRBV18 and TRBJ2-6, with 8 bases lining up with TRBD1. There are 16 residues in the CDR3. Germline V gene data show CDR1 as KGHSH and CDR2 as LQKENI. CDR3 loop: CASPPQGAYGANVLTF. The CDR3 coding sequence is TGTGCCAGCCCACCCCAGGGGGCGTACGGGGCCAACGTCCTGACTTTC.

The chain employs TRBV18 and TRBJ1-2; D uncertain. The V end was cut by 2 bases, the J end by 4 bases, with 23 bases between. CDR1 is KGHSH and CDR2 is LQKENI in the germline V gene. The CDR3 extends over 18 amino acids. The CDR3 DNA reads as TGTGCCAGCTCACCAGTTATCATCAGAGCCTCCACGGGCTATGGCTACACCTTC. It is translated as CASSPVIIRASTGYGYTF.

The chain links TRBV19 to TRBJ1-1; possible D gene TRBD1, 5 bases. Germline V CDR1 and CDR2: LNHDA, SQIVND (reference sequence). V was clipped by 1 base and J by 4 bases, with 16 bases between them. The CDR3 runs to 16 residues. CDR3 sequence: CASSIGNPAGPTEAFF. The CDR3 nucleotides are TGTGCCAGTAGTATAGGTAACCCTGCGGGGCCCACTGAAGCTTTCTTT. The variable domain in full, with the rest retrieved from reference TRBV19 and TRBJ1-1, is DGGITQSPKYLFRKEGQNVTLSCEQNLNHDAMYWYRQDPGQGLRLIYYSQIVNDFQKGDIAEGYSVSREKKESFPLTVTSAQKNPTAFYLCASSIGNPAGPTEAFFGQGTRLTVV.

The chain uses TRBV28 and TRBJ2-7; 9 bases line up with TRBD1. Trimming removed 8 bases from V and 7 bases from J; junction bases left unmatched: 9. The germline V gene has CDR1 MDHEN and CDR2 SYDVKM. CDR3 length: 13 residues. The CDR3 loop reads CASHGQGRAEQYV. The CDR3 coding sequence is TGTGCCAGCCATGGACAGGGGCGGGCGGAGCAGTACGTC.

The V gene is TRBV11-2, the J gene TRBJ2-2; possible D gene TRBD1, 6 bases. V was cut by 5 bases and J by 3 bases, with 10 bases left in between. The CDR3 has 14 residues. Germline CDR1 reads SGHAT; CDR2 reads FQNNGV. The CDR3 protein is CASSRDRYTGELFF. As DNA, the CDR3 is TGTGCCAGCAGCCGAGACAGGTACACCGGGGAGCTGTTTTTT.

The gene calls are TRBV25-1 and TRBJ1-4, with TRBD1 matching over 7 bases. The V and J ends lost 5 bases and 4 bases, in that order; junction bases with no gene match: 4. Germline CDR1 MGHDK, CDR2 SYGVNS. CDR3 length equals 14 residues. The CDR3: CASSRQGSNEKLFF. CDR3 nucleotide sequence: TGTGCCAGCAGTCGACAGGGAAGTAATGAAAAACTGTTTTTT.

The chain couples TRBV28 to TRBJ1-4, with D possibly TRBD1 on 5 matching bases. V was shortened by 6 bases and J by 4 bases, with 15 bases between the two germline ends. Germline V gene sequence: CDR1 MDHEN, CDR2 SYDVKM. The CDR3 is 15 residues long. CDR3 amino acids: CASRTPGGDNEKLFF. The CDR3 DNA follows: TGTGCCAGCAGAACCCCCGGGGGTGATAATGAAAAACTGTTTTTT.

The rearrangement links TRBV4-3 to TRBJ1-1; D gene ambiguous. The CDR3 is 15 amino acids. The germline V gene encodes CDR1 LGHNA and CDR2 YSLEER. V lost 0 bases and J lost 2, with 10 bases in between. CDR3 sequence: CASSQDAEVNTEAFF. In DNA form, the CDR3 reads TGCGCCAGCAGCCAAGATGCGGAGGTTAACACTGAAGCTTTCTTT.

This chain uses TRBV5-4 with TRBJ2-2, with D possibly being TRBD1 (5 bases). The length of the CDR3 is 14 residues. Germline CDR1 reads SGHNT; CDR2 reads YYREEE (reference sequence). The ends were cut back, 4 bases at V and 8 bases at J, with 15 bases in the middle. DNA for the CDR3: TGTGCCAGCAGCGAATTGGACAAGTCGGGGGAGCTGTTTTTT. Residues: CASSELDKSGELFF.

Turning to this clone: The sample has other DNA sequences that encode this CDR3 too. The V and J genes are TRBV6-2 or TRBV6-3 and TRBJ2-7, with D possibly being TRBD2 (6 bases). Trimming took 0 bases from V and 4 from J, leaving 7 bases between them. Germline CDR1 reads MNHEY; CDR2 reads SVGEGT. The CDR3 loop spans 13 amino acids. Written as DNA, the CDR3 is TGTGCCAGCAGTTACTCACGGGGGTACGAGCAGTACTTC. Amino acids: CASSYSRGYEQYF.

The chain has TRBV15 and TRBJ1-5; D is unresolved. The CDR3 runs 16 residues. The V and J ends lost 0 bases and 0 bases respectively, with 9 bases between them. Germline-derived CDR1 and CDR2 are LNHNV and YYDKDF (reference sequence). The CDR3 nucleotides read TGTGCCACCAGCAGAGATCATAGTTATAGCAATCAGCCCCAGCATTTT. It is translated as CATSRDHSYSNQPQHF.

This CDR3 is CASSSIGQGARSSYEQYF. The CDR3 coding sequence is TGTGCCAGCAGTTCAATAGGACAGGGGGCGCGTAGCTCCTACGAGCAGTACTTC. The J gene is TRBJ2-7, the V gene TRBV27; 11 positions match TRBD1. CDR1 and CDR2 (germline): MNHEY, SMNVEV (reference sequence). The J segment lost 0 bases and the V segment lost 4 bases, leaving 11 bases of the junction unmatched. The length of the CDR3 is 18 residues.